The source of this T cell receptor (beta chain) is a study of T cells in Graves' hyperthyroidism and ophthalmopathy. Patients with uncontrolled infections, other autoimmune diseases, pregnancy or lactation were excluded. Every diagnosis used clinical symptoms, serum thyroxine and TRAb, thyroid ultrasound and orbital computed tomography. What was amplified from RNA transcripts were TCR beta CDR3 regions. The TCR CDR3 was amplified in a first-round RT-PCR using the HTBI primer set. TCRdb re-called the multiplex PCR reads with MiXCR, one entry per CDR3 protein. The repertoire holds a few hundred thousand distinct CDR3 sequences, with roughly an eighth as singletons. Germline V gene data show CDR1 as MDHEN and CDR2 as SYDVKM. The V end lost 8 bases, the J end lost 9 bases, and 20 bases lay between the germline ends. CDR3 length: 14 amino acids. Whole-study findings and limits: Onset of ophthalmopathy came a median 6.5 months after the model predicted it. Appearing also in blood were most of the thyroid clonotypes expanded above 0.001.

This clonotype appeared many times. The antigen is unknown. Sequencing input: blood. The origin of this receptor is a woman under 30 with Graves' hyperthyroidism. The rearrangement links TRBV28 to TRBJ2-1; D might be TRBD2 (5 bases). The CDR3 region is CASLFGIGGGEQFF. Written as DNA, the CDR3 is TGTGCCAGCCTCTTCGGTATAGGCGGAGGTGAGCAGTTCTTC.